This TCR beta chain stems from a study of blood T cell repertoires in COVID-19. Study details: COVID-19 samples, acute and convalescent, were from the United States, Italy and Spain.

Sequencing was performed with immunoSEQ multiplex PCR; in TCRdb, only in-frame clones are kept and a portion is missing. The repertoire includes 200,000 or so clones, 80% to 85% of them detected once, and about 2.1% sits in the top ten. The TCR was taken from an older woman with acute or convalescent COVID-19. The sequenced material came from peripheral blood.

The CDR3 loop is CASSQGGGSAVQYF. The CDR3 nucleotides read TGTGCCAGCAGCCAGGGCGGGGGTTCTGCCGTGCAGTACTTC. The chain joins TRBV3-1 (or the pseudogene TRBV3-2) to TRBJ2-7; 7 positions agree with TRBD2. The CDR3 loop spans 14 amino acids. The germline V gene has CDR1 LGHDT and CDR2 YNNKEL (reference sequence). V trimming: 3 bases; J trimming: 9 bases; junction bases outside the gene matches: 11.